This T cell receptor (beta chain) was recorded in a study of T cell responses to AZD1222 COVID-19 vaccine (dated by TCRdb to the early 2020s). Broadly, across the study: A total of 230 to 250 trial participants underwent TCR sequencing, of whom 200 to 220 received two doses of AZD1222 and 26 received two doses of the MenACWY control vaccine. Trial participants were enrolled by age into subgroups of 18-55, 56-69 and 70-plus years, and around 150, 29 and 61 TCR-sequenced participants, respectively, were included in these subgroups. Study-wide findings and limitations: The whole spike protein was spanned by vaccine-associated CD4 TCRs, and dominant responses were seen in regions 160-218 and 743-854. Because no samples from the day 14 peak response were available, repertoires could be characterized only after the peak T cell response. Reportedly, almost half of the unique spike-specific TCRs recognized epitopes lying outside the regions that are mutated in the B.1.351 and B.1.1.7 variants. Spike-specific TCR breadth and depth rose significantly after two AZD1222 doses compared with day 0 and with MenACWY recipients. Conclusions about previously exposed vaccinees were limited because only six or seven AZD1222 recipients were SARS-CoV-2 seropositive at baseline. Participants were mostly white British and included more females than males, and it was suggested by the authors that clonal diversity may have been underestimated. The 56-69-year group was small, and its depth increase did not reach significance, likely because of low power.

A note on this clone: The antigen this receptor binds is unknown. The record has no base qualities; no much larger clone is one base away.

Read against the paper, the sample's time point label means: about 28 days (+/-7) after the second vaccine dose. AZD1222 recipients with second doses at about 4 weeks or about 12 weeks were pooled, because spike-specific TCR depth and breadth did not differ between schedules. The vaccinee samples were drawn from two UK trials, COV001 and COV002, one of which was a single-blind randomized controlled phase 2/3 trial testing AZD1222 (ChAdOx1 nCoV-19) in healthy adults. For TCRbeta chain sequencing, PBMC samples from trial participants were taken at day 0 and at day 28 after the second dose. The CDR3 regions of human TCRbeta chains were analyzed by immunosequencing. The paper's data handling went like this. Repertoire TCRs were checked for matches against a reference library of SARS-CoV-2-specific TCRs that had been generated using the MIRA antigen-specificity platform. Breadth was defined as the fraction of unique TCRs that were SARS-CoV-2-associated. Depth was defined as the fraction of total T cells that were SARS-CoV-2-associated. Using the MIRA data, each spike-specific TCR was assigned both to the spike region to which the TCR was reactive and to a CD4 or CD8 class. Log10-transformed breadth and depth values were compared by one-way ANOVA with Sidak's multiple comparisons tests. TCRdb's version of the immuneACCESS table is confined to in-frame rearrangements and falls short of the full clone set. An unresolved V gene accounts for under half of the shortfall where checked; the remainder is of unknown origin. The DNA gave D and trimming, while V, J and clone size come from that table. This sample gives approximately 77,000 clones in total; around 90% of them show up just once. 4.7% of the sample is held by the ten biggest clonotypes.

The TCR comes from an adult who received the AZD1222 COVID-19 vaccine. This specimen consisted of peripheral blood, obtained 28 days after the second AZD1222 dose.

The CDR3 region reads CSVGPGGYNEQFF. The DNA sequence follows: TGCAGCGTTGGGCCAGGGGGTTACAATGAGCAGTTCTTC. The rearrangement joined TRBV29-1 to TRBJ2-1; the central 7 bases match TRBD1. Compared with germline, V lacks 4 bases and J lacks 4 bases; bases without a gene match: 4. The CDR3 holds 13 amino acids from the cysteine to the phenylalanine. The read is trimmed to its CDR3 DNA, 39 bases read in frame from base 1. As encoded in the germline V gene, CDR1 is SQVTM while CDR2 is ANQGSEA.